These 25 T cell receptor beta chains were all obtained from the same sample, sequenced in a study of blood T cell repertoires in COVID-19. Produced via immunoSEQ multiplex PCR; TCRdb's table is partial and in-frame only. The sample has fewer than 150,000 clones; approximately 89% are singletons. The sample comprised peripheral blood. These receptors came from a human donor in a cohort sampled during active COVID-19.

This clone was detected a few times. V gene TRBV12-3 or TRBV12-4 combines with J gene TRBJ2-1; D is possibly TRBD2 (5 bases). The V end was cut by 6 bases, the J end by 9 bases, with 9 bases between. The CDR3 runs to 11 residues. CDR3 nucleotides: TGTGCCAGCAGCGACCGGGGTGAGCAGTTCTTC. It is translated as CASSDRGEQFF.

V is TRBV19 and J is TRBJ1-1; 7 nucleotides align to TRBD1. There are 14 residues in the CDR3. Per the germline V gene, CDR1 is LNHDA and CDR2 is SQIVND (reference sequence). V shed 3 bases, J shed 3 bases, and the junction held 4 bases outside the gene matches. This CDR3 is CASSIPDRYTEAFF. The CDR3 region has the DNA TGTGCCAGTAGTATCCCGGACAGGTACACTGAAGCTTTCTTT.

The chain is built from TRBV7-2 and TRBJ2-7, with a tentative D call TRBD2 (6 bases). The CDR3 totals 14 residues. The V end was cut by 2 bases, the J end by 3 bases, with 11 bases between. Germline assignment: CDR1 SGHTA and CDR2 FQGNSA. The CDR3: CASSLSTSFYEQYF. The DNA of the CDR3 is TGTGCCAGCAGCTTAAGTACTAGCTTCTACGAGCAGTACTTC.

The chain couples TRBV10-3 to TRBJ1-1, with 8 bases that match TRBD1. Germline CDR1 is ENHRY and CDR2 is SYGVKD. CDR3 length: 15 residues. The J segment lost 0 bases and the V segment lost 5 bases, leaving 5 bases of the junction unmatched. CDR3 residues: CAISPGTGMNTEAFF. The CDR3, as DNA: TGTGCCATCAGTCCTGGGACAGGAATGAACACTGAAGCTTTCTTT.

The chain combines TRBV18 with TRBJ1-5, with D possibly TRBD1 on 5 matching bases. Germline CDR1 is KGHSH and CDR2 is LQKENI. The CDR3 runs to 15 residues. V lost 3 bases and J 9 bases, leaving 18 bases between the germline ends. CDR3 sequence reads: CASSPREGTLRPQHF. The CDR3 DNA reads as TGTGCCAGCTCACCTCGGGAGGGGACCTTACGGCCCCAGCATTTT.

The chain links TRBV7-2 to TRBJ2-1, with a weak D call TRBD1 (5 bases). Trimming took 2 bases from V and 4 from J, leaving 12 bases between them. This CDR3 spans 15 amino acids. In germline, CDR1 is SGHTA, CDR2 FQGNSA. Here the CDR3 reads CASSLLGHPYNEQFF. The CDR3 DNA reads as TGTGCCAGCAGCTTATTAGGACATCCTTACAATGAGCAGTTCTTC.

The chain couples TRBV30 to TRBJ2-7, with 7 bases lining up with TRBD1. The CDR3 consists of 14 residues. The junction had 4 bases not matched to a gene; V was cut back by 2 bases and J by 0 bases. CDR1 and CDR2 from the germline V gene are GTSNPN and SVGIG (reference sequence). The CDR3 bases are TGTGCCTGGAGTAAGGGGGCCCTCTCCTACGAGCAGTACTTC. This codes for CAWSKGALSYEQYF.

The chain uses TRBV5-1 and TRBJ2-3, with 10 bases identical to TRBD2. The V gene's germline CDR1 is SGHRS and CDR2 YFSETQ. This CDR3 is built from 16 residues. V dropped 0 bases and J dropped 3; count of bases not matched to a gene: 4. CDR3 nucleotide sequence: TGCGCCAGCAGCTTGGCAGCTAGCGGGGGAACAGATACGCAGTATTTT. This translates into CASSLAASGGTDTQYF.

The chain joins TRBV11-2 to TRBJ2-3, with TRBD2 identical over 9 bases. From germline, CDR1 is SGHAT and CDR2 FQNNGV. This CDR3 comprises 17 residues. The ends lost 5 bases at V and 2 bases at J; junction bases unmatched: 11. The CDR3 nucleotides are TGTGCCAGCAGCCCAGGGGTTAGCGGGGGACACACAGATACGCAGTATTTT. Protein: CASSPGVSGGHTDTQYF.

The CDR3 sequence is CASSEPRSRDEKLFF. CDR3 DNA: TGTGCCAGCAGTGAACCGAGGAGCAGGGATGAAAAACTGTTTTTT. V usage is TRBV25-1 and J usage is TRBJ1-4, with a possible D match to TRBD1 (5 bases). The V and J ends lost 2 bases and 6 bases respectively, with 13 bases between them. Germline CDR1 is MGHDK and CDR2 is SYGVNS. This CDR3 contains 15 residues. The whole variable domain, filled in from reference TRBV25-1 and TRBJ1-4, reads EADIYQTPRYLVIGTGKKITLECSQTMGHDKMYWYQQDPGMELHLIHYSYGVNSTEKGDLSSESTVSRIRTEHFPLTLESARPSHTSQYLCASSEPRSRDEKLFFGSGTQLSVL.

The DNA for the CDR3 is TGTGCCAGCTCACCGTATCCTTACTCCTACGAGCAGTACTTC. Encoded protein: CASSPYPYSYEQYF. The rearrangement links TRBV18 to TRBJ2-7; no definite D call. V lost 3 bases and J lost 0, with 9 bases in between. Germline loops: CDR1 KGHSH, CDR2 LQKENI. The CDR3 has 14 residues.

CDR3 sequence (DNA): TGTGCCAGCAGCTTGCCGGGACTAGCGGACTACGAGCAGTACTTC. It specifies CASSLPGLADYEQYF. The genes are TRBV5-4 and TRBJ2-7; 11 bases are a match to TRBD2. J was trimmed by 3 bases and V by 1 base; bases with no gene match: 3. Looked up from germline, CDR1 is SGHNT and CDR2 is YYREEE (reference sequence). The CDR3 runs 15 residues.

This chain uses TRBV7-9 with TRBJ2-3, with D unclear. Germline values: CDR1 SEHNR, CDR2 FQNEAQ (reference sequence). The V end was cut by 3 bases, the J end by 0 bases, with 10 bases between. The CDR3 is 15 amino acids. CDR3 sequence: CASSFLSYSTDTQYF. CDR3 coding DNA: TGTGCCAGCAGCTTTCTATCTTATAGCACAGATACGCAGTATTTT. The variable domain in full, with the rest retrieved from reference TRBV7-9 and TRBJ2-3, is DTGVSQNPRHKITKRGQNVTFRCDPISEHNRLYWYRQTLGQGPEFLTYFQNEAQLEKSRLLSDRFSAERPKGSFSTLEIQRTEQGDSAMYLCASSFLSYSTDTQYFGPGTRLTVL.

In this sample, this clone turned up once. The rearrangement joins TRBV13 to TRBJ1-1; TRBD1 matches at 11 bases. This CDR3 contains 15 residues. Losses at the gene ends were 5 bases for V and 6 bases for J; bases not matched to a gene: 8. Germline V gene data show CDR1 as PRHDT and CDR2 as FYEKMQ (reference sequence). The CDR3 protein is CASSTGQGGVAEAFF. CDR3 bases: TGTGCCAGCAGCACGGGACAGGGGGGGGTCGCTGAAGCTTTCTTT. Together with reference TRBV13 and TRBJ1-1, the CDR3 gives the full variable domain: AAGVIQSPRHLIKEKRETATLKCYPIPRHDTVYWYQQGPGQDPQFLISFYEKMQSDKGSIPDRFSAQQFSDYHSELNMSSLELGDSALYFCASSTGQGGVAEAFFGQGTRLTVV.

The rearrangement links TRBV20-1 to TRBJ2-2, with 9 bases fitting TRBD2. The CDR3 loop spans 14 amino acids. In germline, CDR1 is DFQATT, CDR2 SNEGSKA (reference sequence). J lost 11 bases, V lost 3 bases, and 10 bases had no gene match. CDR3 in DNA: TGCAGTGCTAGTCCGACTAGCGGTGCGAGAGAGCTGTTTTTT. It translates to CSASPTSGARELFF.

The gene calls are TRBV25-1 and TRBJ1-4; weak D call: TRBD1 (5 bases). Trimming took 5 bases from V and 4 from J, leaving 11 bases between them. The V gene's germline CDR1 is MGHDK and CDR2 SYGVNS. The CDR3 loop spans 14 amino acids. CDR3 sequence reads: CASSFGGYNEKLFF. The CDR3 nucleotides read TGTGCCAGCAGTTTCGGGGGATATAATGAAAAACTGTTTTTT.

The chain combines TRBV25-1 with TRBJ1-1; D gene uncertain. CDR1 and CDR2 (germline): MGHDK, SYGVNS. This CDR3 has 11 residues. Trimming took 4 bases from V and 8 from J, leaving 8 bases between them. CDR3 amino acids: CASSAYQEAFF. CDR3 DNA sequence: TGTGCCAGCAGTGCTTACCAGGAAGCTTTCTTT.

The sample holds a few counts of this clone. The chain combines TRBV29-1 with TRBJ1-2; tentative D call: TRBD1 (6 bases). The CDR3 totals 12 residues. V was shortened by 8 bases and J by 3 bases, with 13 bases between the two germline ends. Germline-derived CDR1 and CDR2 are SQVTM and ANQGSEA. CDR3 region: CSCRAGDYGYTF. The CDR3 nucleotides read TGCAGCTGTCGGGCAGGGGACTATGGCTACACCTTC.

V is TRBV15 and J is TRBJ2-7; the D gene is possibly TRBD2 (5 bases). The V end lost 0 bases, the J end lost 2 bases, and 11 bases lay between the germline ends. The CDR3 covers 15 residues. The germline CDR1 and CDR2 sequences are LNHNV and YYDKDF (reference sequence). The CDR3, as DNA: TGTGCCACCAGCAGAGATCGGGGTCTAACCTACGAGCAGTACTTC. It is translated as CATSRDRGLTYEQYF.

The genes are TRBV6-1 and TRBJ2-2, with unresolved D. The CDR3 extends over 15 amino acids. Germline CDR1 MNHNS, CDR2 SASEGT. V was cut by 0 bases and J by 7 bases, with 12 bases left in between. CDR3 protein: CASSEAGRVVGELFF. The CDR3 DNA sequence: TGTGCCAGCAGTGAAGCGGGCCGAGTGGTCGGGGAGCTGTTTTTT.

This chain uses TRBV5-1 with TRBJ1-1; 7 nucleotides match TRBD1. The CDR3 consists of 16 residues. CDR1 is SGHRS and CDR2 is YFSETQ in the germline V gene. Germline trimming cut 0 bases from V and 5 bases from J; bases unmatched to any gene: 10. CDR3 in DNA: TGCGCCAGCAGCTTGGCGCCCACAGGGGAAGGAACTGAAGCTTTCTTT. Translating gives CASSLAPTGEGTEAFF.

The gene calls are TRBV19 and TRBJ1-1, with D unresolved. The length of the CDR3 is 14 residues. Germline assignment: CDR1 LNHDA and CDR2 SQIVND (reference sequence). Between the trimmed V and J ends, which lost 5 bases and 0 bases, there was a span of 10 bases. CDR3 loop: CASSLSSVNTEAFF. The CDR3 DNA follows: TGTGCCAGTAGTCTCTCCTCGGTGAACACTGAAGCTTTCTTT. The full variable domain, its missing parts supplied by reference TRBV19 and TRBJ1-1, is DGGITQSPKYLFRKEGQNVTLSCEQNLNHDAMYWYRQDPGQGLRLIYYSQIVNDFQKGDIAEGYSVSREKKESFPLTVTSAQKNPTAFYLCASSLSSVNTEAFFGQGTRLTVV.

The CDR3 protein is CASSLGASDYQETQYF. In nucleotides, the CDR3 is TGTGCCAGCAGCTTAGGGGCCTCCGATTACCAAGAGACCCAGTACTTC. The chain employs TRBV7-8 and TRBJ2-5; D ambiguous. The CDR3 loop spans 16 amino acids. Trimming removed 1 base from V and 0 bases from J, with 12 bases in between. Germline V gene data show CDR1 as SGHVS and CDR2 as FQNEAQ.

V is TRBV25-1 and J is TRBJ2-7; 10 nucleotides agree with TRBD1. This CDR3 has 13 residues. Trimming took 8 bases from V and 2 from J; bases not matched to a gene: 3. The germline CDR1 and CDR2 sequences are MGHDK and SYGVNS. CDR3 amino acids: CASQGQGPYEQYF. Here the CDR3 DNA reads TGTGCCAGCCAGGGACAGGGGCCCTACGAGCAGTACTTC.

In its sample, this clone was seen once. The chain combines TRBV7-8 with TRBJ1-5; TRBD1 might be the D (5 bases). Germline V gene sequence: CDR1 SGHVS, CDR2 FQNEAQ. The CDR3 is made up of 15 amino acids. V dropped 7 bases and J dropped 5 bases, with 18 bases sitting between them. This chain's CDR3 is CASTPRADRYQPQHF. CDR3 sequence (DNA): TGTGCCAGCACCCCCCGGGCAGACAGATATCAGCCCCAGCATTTT. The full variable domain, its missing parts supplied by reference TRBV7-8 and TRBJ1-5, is GAGVSQSPRYKVAKRGQDVALRCDPISGHVSLFWYQQALGQGPEFLTYFQNEAQLDKSGLPSDRFFAERPEGSVSTLKIQRTQQEDSAVYLCASTPRADRYQPQHFGDGTRLSIL.